Listed below are T cell receptor beta chains from one sample, sequenced in a study of blood T cell repertoires in COVID-19. Assay: immunoSEQ multiplex PCR; the TCRdb copy retains only in-frame clones and omits some. This table has approximately 270,000 clones, 88% appearing once. The sequencing sample was made of peripheral blood. Every receptor here comes from a woman aged 25 to 39 with COVID-19, enrolled during active disease. CDR3s include the opening cysteine and the closing phenylalanine or tryptophan. The D gene is left open where the match is weak. Rows give clone size only sometimes, using once, few, many, or a class for an expanded clone.

size: .; length: 13; J: TRBJ2-1; V: TRBV2; D: TRBD2; CDR3: CASRETSVNEQFF; DNA: TGTGCCAGCAGAGAGACTAGCGTCAATGAGCAGTTCTTC
size: .; length: 17; J: TRBJ2-1; V: TRBV5-1; D: TRBD2; CDR3: CASSLGLAGGVYNEQFF; DNA: TGCGCCAGCAGCTTGGGGCTAGCGGGAGGGGTCTACAATGAGCAGTTCTTC
size: .; length: 16; J: TRBJ1-2; V: TRBV18; D: .; CDR3: CASSPAQRPTSYGYTF; DNA: TGTGCCAGCTCACCCGCACAGAGACCCACCTCCTATGGCTACACCTTC
size: .; length: 13; J: TRBJ1-1; V: TRBV6-5; D: .; CDR3: CASSRPGNTEAFF; DNA: TGTGCCAGCAGCCGCCCCGGGAACACTGAAGCTTTCTTT
size: few; length: 16; J: TRBJ2-1; V: TRBV9; D: TRBD2; CDR3: CASSATISGRALGQFF; DNA: TGTGCCAGCAGCGCCACCATTAGCGGGAGGGCCCTTGGGCAGTTCTTC
size: .; length: 13; J: TRBJ1-2; V: TRBV2; D: .; CDR3: CASRGRPHYGYTF; DNA: TGTGCCAGCAGGGGGCGCCCCCACTATGGCTACACCTTC
size: few; length: 17; J: TRBJ1-5; V: TRBV7-8; D: .; CDR3: CASSFQTPGFGNQPQHF; DNA: TGTGCCAGCAGTTTCCAAACCCCAGGGTTCGGCAATCAGCCCCAGCATTTT
size: .; length: 15; J: TRBJ2-1; V: TRBV2; D: TRBD2; CDR3: CASRTLAGGLNEQFF; DNA: TGTGCCAGCCGCACCCTAGCGGGGGGGCTCAATGAGCAGTTCTTC
size: .; length: 14; J: TRBJ2-2; V: TRBV25-1; D: TRBD1; CDR3: CATQDRANTGELFF; DNA: TGTGCCACCCAAGACAGGGCCAACACCGGGGAGCTGTTTTTT
size: .; length: 12; J: TRBJ1-2; V: TRBV19; D: TRBD1; CDR3: CASTSTGGGYTF; DNA: TGTGCCAGTACCTCGACAGGGGGAGGCTACACCTTC
size: .; length: 12; J: TRBJ1-6; V: TRBV5-1; D: .; CDR3: CASSSTGSPLHF; DNA: TGCGCCAGCAGCTCCACCGGTTCACCCCTCCACTTT
size: .; length: 17; J: TRBJ2-2; V: TRBV27; D: TRBD1; CDR3: CASSLTRQGVGTGELFF; DNA: TGTGCCAGCAGTCTCACTAGACAGGGGGTCGGGACCGGGGAGCTGTTTTTT
size: .; length: 17; J: TRBJ2-5; V: TRBV4-3; D: TRBD2; CDR3: CASSQQGLAEMGETQYF; DNA: TGCGCCAGCAGCCAGCAGGGACTAGCCGAAATGGGGGAGACCCAGTACTTC
size: .; length: 15; J: TRBJ2-3; V: TRBV5-1; D: TRBD1; CDR3: CASSLDRGVIDTQYF; DNA: TGCGCCAGCAGCTTGGACAGGGGTGTGATCGATACGCAGTATTTT
size: .; length: 11; J: TRBJ2-3; V: TRBV6-5; D: .; CDR3: CASTPSDTQYF; DNA: TGTGCCAGCACCCCGTCAGATACGCAGTATTTT
size: .; length: 15; J: TRBJ1-4; V: TRBV30; D: TRBD1; CDR3: CAWKQRQGAGEKLFF; DNA: TGTGCCTGGAAGCAGAGACAGGGGGCAGGGGAAAAACTGTTTTTT
size: .; length: 13; J: TRBJ2-1; V: TRBV6-2/TRBV6-3; D: TRBD2; CDR3: CASSHGSGEAQFF; DNA: TGTGCCAGCAGCCACGGGAGCGGGGAGGCGCAGTTCTTC
size: .; length: 16; J: TRBJ2-5; V: TRBV9; D: TRBD2; CDR3: CASSVVPAGDQETQYF; DNA: TGTGCCAGCAGCGTAGTACCAGCGGGAGACCAAGAGACCCAGTACTTC
size: .; length: 16; J: TRBJ2-3; V: TRBV7-8; D: TRBD2; CDR3: CASSLVSGGPTDTQYF; DNA: TGTGCCAGCAGCTTAGTCAGCGGGGGGCCCACAGATACGCAGTATTTT
size: .; length: 14; J: TRBJ2-1; V: TRBV2; D: .; CDR3: CASSGGTVGNEQFF; DNA: TGTGCCAGCAGCGGCGGGACCGTCGGCAATGAGCAGTTCTTC
size: .; length: 15; J: TRBJ2-7; V: TRBV6-5; D: TRBD2; CDR3: CASSPGLAGDYEQYF; DNA: TGTGCCAGCAGTCCCGGACTAGCGGGGGACTACGAGCAGTACTTC
size: .; length: 13; J: TRBJ2-1; V: TRBV11-3; D: .; CDR3: CASSKGAGIPPFF; DNA: TGTGCCAGCAGCAAAGGGGCGGGGATCCCCCCGTTCTTC
size: .; length: 13; J: TRBJ1-1; V: TRBV5-6; D: TRBD1; CDR3: CASSSGGWTEAFF; DNA: TGTGCCAGCAGCTCAGGGGGCTGGACTGAAGCTTTCTTT
size: once; length: 12; J: TRBJ1-1; V: TRBV9; D: .; CDR3: CASSPIDTEAFF; DNA: TGTGCCAGCAGCCCCATAGACACTGAAGCTTTCTTT
size: .; length: 14; J: TRBJ2-3; V: TRBV6-2/TRBV6-3; D: TRBD2; CDR3: CASSQGLVTDTQYF; DNA: TGTGCCAGCAGTCAAGGACTAGTCACAGATACGCAGTATTTT
size: .; length: 14; J: TRBJ2-7; V: TRBV29-1; D: TRBD2; CDR3: CSVAGLVSSYEQYF; DNA: TGCAGCGTCGCCGGACTAGTAAGTTCCTACGAGCAGTACTTC
size: .; length: 13; J: TRBJ2-2; V: TRBV12-3/TRBV12-4; D: .; CDR3: CASSLGSTGELFF; DNA: TGTGCCAGCAGTTTGGGGAGCACCGGGGAGCTGTTTTTT
size: .; length: 13; J: TRBJ2-1; V: TRBV5-4; D: TRBD1; CDR3: CASSPTGGGEQFF; DNA: TGTGCCAGCAGCCCCACAGGGGGAGGCGAGCAGTTCTTC
size: .; length: 15; J: TRBJ2-6; V: TRBV19; D: .; CDR3: CASSTGLSGANVLTF; DNA: TGTGCCAGTAGTACTGGCCTCTCAGGGGCCAACGTCCTGACTTTC
size: .; length: 13; J: TRBJ1-2; V: TRBV14; D: .; CDR3: CASSHTENYGYTF; DNA: TGTGCCAGCAGCCACACAGAGAACTATGGCTACACCTTC
size: .; length: 14; J: TRBJ1-2; V: TRBV2; D: .; CDR3: CASSADKTNYGYTF; DNA: TGTGCCAGCAGCGCGGACAAGACTAACTATGGCTACACCTTC
size: .; length: 14; J: TRBJ2-5; V: TRBV5-1; D: TRBD2; CDR3: CASSPGLVEETQYF; DNA: TGCGCCAGCAGCCCGGGACTAGTCGAGGAGACCCAGTACTTC
size: .; length: 14; J: TRBJ1-2; V: TRBV10-2; D: .; CDR3: CARSRGGLEVGYTF; DNA: TGCGCCAGATCTAGGGGGGGCCTTGAGGTGGGCTACACCTTC
size: .; length: 15; J: TRBJ2-5; V: TRBV29-1; D: TRBD1; CDR3: CSVPDRTGFRETQYF; DNA: TGCAGCGTTCCGGACAGGACAGGGTTCAGAGAGACCCAGTACTTC
size: .; length: 13; J: TRBJ1-5; V: TRBV20-1; D: TRBD1; CDR3: CSATDRGNQPQHF; DNA: TGCAGTGCTACTGACAGGGGCAATCAGCCCCAGCATTTT
size: .; length: 18; J: TRBJ2-5; V: TRBV7-6; D: TRBD2; CDR3: CASSYPTSGGAGQETQYF; DNA: TGTGCCAGCAGCTATCCGACTAGCGGGGGGGCCGGACAAGAGACCCAGTACTTC
size: .; length: 16; J: TRBJ2-7; V: TRBV6-2/TRBV6-3; D: .; CDR3: CASSYVRALGITEQYF; DNA: TGTGCCAGCAGTTACGTCAGGGCCTTGGGAATTACCGAGCAGTACTTC
size: .; length: 15; J: TRBJ2-1; V: TRBV11-2; D: TRBD2; CDR3: CASSLDSGGAHEQFF; DNA: TGTGCCAGCAGCTTAGATTCGGGAGGCGCCCATGAGCAGTTCTTC
size: .; length: 16; J: TRBJ2-2; V: TRBV2; D: TRBD1; CDR3: CASIGETGYVAGELFF; DNA: TGTGCCAGCATAGGCGAGACAGGGTATGTCGCCGGGGAGCTGTTTTTT
size: .; length: 12; J: TRBJ1-1; V: TRBV7-9; D: .; CDR3: CASSLAATEAFF; DNA: TGTGCCAGCAGCTTAGCGGCCACTGAAGCTTTCTTT
size: few; length: 14; J: TRBJ1-6; V: TRBV13; D: .; CDR3: CASSSGSSGSPLHF; DNA: TGTGCCAGCAGCTCTGGCAGCTCCGGGTCACCCCTCCACTTT
size: .; length: 13; J: TRBJ1-1; V: TRBV19; D: .; CDR3: CASSQGQNTEAFF; DNA: TGTGCCAGTAGTCAGGGACAGAACACTGAAGCTTTCTTT
size: .; length: 14; J: TRBJ2-5; V: TRBV3-1/TRBV3-2; D: .; CDR3: CASSQSPGQETQYF; DNA: TGTGCCAGCAGCCAGAGTCCAGGGCAAGAGACCCAGTACTTC
size: .; length: 16; J: TRBJ2-2; V: TRBV19; D: TRBD1; CDR3: CASSTGQGALTGELFF; DNA: TGTGCCAGTAGTACCGGACAGGGGGCGCTGACCGGGGAGCTGTTTTTT
size: .; length: 13; J: TRBJ2-5; V: TRBV9; D: .; CDR3: CASSTHSQETQYF; DNA: TGTGCCAGCAGCACTCACAGCCAAGAGACCCAGTACTTC
size: .; length: 17; J: TRBJ2-3; V: TRBV18; D: TRBD2; CDR3: CASSPFGLGTGTDTQYF; DNA: TGTGCCAGCTCACCTTTTGGACTAGGGACGGGCACAGATACGCAGTATTTT
size: .; length: 18; J: TRBJ2-1; V: TRBV11-3; D: .; CDR3: CASSLQWTVKLSYNEQFF; DNA: TGTGCCAGCAGCCTCCAATGGACAGTAAAACTATCCTACAATGAGCAGTTCTTC
size: .; length: 14; J: TRBJ1-1; V: TRBV18; D: .; CDR3: CASSPRDGDTEAFF; DNA: TGTGCCAGCTCACCACGTGACGGAGACACTGAAGCTTTCTTT
size: .; length: 14; J: TRBJ1-1; V: TRBV7-2; D: .; CDR3: CATNPSGLNTEAFF; DNA: TGTGCCACCAACCCCTCGGGGTTGAACACTGAAGCTTTCTTT
size: .; length: 16; J: TRBJ1-4; V: TRBV5-1; D: TRBD1; CDR3: CASSPGQGATNEKLFF; DNA: TGCGCCAGCAGCCCAGGACAGGGGGCCACTAATGAAAAACTGTTTTTT
size: .; length: 14; J: TRBJ2-1; V: TRBV29-1; D: .; CDR3: CSGGGQSSYNEQFF; DNA: TGCAGCGGGGGAGGACAGAGCTCCTACAATGAGCAGTTCTTC
size: .; length: 13; J: TRBJ1-3; V: TRBV30; D: .; CDR3: CAWNNDRGNTIYF; DNA: TGTGCCTGGAATAATGACAGAGGAAACACCATATATTTT
size: .; length: 19; J: TRBJ2-2; V: TRBV21-1; D: .; CDR3: CASSKGPLGPWRDTGELFF; DNA: TGTGCCAGCAGCAAAGGGCCCTTAGGTCCTTGGCGGGACACCGGGGAGCTGTTTTTT
size: .; length: 15; J: TRBJ2-5; V: TRBV5-1; D: TRBD2; CDR3: CASLTGTSDLETQYF; DNA: TGCGCCAGTCTTACCGGGACTAGTGACCTTGAGACCCAGTACTTC
size: .; length: 16; J: TRBJ1-2; V: TRBV4-2; D: .; CDR3: CASSPDSGQRVYGYTF; DNA: TGTGCCAGCAGCCCCGATTCCGGACAGCGAGTCTATGGCTACACCTTC
size: .; length: 15; J: TRBJ2-1; V: TRBV2; D: TRBD2; CDR3: CASPLGGREGNEQFF; DNA: TGTGCCAGCCCCTTGGGCGGGAGGGAGGGCAATGAGCAGTTCTTC